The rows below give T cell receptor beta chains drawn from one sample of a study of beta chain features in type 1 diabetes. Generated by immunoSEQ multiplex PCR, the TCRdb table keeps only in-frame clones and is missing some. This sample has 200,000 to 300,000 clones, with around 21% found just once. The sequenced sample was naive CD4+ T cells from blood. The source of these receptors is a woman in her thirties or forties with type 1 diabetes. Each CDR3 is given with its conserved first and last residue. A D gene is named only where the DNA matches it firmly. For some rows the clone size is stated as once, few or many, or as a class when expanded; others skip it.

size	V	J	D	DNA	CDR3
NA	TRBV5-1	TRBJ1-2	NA	TGCGCCAGCAGCTTGGATCCCCTAAACTATGGCTACACCTTC	CASSLDPLNYGYTF
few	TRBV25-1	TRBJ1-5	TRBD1	TGTGCCAGCAGTAGGACAGGGGACAGTCAGCCCCAGCATTTT	CASSRTGDSQPQHF
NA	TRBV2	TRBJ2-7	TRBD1	TGTGCCAGCAGTGAACAGGGGGAATCGTACGAGCAGTACTTC	CASSEQGESYEQYF
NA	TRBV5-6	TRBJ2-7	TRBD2	TGTGCCAGCAGCTTGGACGGGAGGGTCTACGAGCAGTACTTC	CASSLDGRVYEQYF
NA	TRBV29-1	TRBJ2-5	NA	TGCAGCGTTGAACGGCAGGGAGGGACCCAGTACTTC	CSVERQGGTQYF
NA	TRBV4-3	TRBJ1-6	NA	TGCGCCAGCAGCCAAGTTTTAGGAGGACTGGGTTCACCCCTCCACTTT	CASSQVLGGLGSPLHF
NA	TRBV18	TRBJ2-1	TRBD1	TGTGCCAGCTCCTCGCGGACAGGGAGCTCCTACAATGAGCAGTTCTTC	CASSSRTGSSYNEQFF
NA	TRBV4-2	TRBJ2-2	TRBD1	TGTGCCAGCAGCCAGAGAGGACAGGCGAACACCGGGGAGCTGTTTTTT	CASSQRGQANTGELFF
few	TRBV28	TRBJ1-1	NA	TGTGCCAGCAGTTTGGGGGGGAACACTGAAGCTTTCTTT	CASSLGGNTEAFF
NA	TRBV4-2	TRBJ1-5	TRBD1	TGTGCCAGCAGCCAAAGTGCACAGGGGGAACAGCCCCAGCATTTT	CASSQSAQGEQPQHF
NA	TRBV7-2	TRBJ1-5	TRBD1	TGTGCCAGCAGCTTCGGGACAGGGTATAGGCAGCCCCAGCATTTT	CASSFGTGYRQPQHF
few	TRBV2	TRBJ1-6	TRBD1	TGTGCCAGCAGTCCGAGGACAGGGAATTCACCCCTCCACTTT	CASSPRTGNSPLHF
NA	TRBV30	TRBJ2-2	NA	TGTGCCTGGAGTGTAGGGCGGGTAACTTCGAACACCGGGGAGCTGTTTTTT	CAWSVGRVTSNTGELFF
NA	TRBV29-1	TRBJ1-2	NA	TGCAGCGGGGGGGGGCAGACTGCTGGCTACACCTTC	CSGGGQTAGYTF
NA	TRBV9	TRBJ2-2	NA	TGTGCCAGCAGCGTAGAAACAGGGGGGGTACTAGGGAACACCGGGGAGCTGTTTTTT	CASSVETGGVLGNTGELFF
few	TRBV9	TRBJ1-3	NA	TGTGCCAGCAGCTGGGACACCGGAAACACCATATATTTT	CASSWDTGNTIYF
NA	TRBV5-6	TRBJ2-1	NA	TGTGCCACCGGAGGAGGTACCTCCTACAATGAGCAGTTCTTC	CATGGGTSYNEQFF
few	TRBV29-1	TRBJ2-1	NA	TGCAGCGTTGGCGGGGAGCAGTTCTTC	CSVGGEQFF
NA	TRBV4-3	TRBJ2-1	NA	TGCGCCAGCAGCCAAGTGTTGGGACATCGGAATGAGCAGTTCTTC	CASSQVLGHRNEQFF
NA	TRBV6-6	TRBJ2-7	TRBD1	TGTGCCAGCAGGGGGGACAGCCTATACGAGCAGTACTTC	CASRGDSLYEQYF
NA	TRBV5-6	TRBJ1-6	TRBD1	TGTGCCAGCAGCTTGCTCCCGCAGGGGGCACGTTCACCCCTCCACTTT	CASSLLPQGARSPLHF
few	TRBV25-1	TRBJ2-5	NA	TGTGCCAGCAGGGTCGGGGTGTTGGAGACCCAGTACTTC	CASRVGVLETQYF
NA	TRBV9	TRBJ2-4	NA	TGTGCCAGCAGCGCCGGACGGACAAAAAACATTCAGTACTTC	CASSAGRTKNIQYF
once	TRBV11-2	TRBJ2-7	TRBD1	TGTGCCAGCAGCTACCCGGGACAGGGGAGGTACGAGCAGTACTTC	CASSYPGQGRYEQYF
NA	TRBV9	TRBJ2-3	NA	TGTGCCAGCAGCGTAGATTCAGACCACAGAGATACGCAGTATTTT	CASSVDSDHRDTQYF
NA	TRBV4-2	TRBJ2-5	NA	TGTGCCACGGGGCCGGTGGGGGCAATGGAGACCCAGTACTTC	CATGPVGAMETQYF
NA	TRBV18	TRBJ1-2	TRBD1	TGTGCCAGCTCCCCTCAGGGGGCTAACTATGGCTACACCTTC	CASSPQGANYGYTF
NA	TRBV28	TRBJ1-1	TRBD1	TGTGCCAGCAGTCCGGGACAGGCTAACACTGAAGCTTTCTTT	CASSPGQANTEAFF
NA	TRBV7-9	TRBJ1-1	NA	TGTGCCAGCAGCTTAGGGGCAGCTTCGAACACTGAAGCTTTCTTT	CASSLGAASNTEAFF
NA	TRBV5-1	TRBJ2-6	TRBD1	TGCGCCAGCAGCTTGGGACAGGGGGCGTCGGGGGCCAACGTCCTGACTTTC	CASSLGQGASGANVLTF
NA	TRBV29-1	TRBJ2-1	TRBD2	TGCAGCGCTACTAGCGGGGGGCTTCGGACCAACTACAATGAGCAGTTCTTC	CSATSGGLRTNYNEQFF
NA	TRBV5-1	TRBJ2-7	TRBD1	TGCGCCAGCAGCTTGTGGGGACAGGAGGTGGACGAGCAGTACTTC	CASSLWGQEVDEQYF
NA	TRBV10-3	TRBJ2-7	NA	TGTGCCATCGGTTCGGTTGACAGAGAGCAGTACTTC	CAIGSVDREQYF
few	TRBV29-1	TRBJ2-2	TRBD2	TGCAGCGTTGCGGGACTAGCGGGGGGGCCCGGGGAGCTGTTTTTT	CSVAGLAGGPGELFF
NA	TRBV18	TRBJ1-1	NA	TGTGCCAGCTCACCGACAGGAGTTGAAGCTTTCTTT	CASSPTGVEAFF
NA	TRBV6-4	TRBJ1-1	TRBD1	TGTGCCAGCAGTGAACAGGGGGACACTGAAGCTTTCTTT	CASSEQGDTEAFF
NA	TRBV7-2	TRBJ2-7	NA	TGTGCCAGCAGCTCGTCCTTAGGCGGTTGGGAGCAGTACTTC	CASSSSLGGWEQYF
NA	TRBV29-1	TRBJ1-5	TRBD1	TGCAGCGTAGCGGACAGGACTGGGCAGCCCCAGCATTTT	CSVADRTGQPQHF
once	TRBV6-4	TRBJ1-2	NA	TGTGCCAGCAGTCAACAGGGAGGGGACTATGGCTACACCTTC	CASSQQGGDYGYTF
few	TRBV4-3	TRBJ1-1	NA	TGCGCCAGCAGCCAATTAGTGAGGGACACTGAAGCTTTCTTT	CASSQLVRDTEAFF
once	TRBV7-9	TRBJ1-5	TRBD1	TGTGCCAGCAGCCAAGGACAGGGCGGCAATCAGCCCCAGCATTTT	CASSQGQGGNQPQHF